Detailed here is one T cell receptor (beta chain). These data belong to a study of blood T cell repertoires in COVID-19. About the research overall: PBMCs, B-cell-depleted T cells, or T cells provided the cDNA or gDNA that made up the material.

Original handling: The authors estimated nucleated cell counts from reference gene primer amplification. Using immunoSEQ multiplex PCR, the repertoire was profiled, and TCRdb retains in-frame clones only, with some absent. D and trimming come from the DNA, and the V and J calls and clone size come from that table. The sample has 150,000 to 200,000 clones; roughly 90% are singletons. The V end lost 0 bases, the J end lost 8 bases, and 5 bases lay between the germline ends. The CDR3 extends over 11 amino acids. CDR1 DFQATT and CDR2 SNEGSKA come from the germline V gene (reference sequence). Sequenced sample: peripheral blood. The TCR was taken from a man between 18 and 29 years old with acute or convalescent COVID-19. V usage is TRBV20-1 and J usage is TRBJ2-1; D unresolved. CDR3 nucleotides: TGCAGTGCTAGAGAGCGCCATGAGCAGTTCTTC. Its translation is CSARERHEQFF.